This T cell receptor beta chain was recovered during a study of response to subunit inactivated influenza vaccine. TCRdb ran MiXCR on the RT-PCR reads and lists one entry per CDR3 protein. This sample has about 650,000 distinct CDR3 sequences, with 15% to 19% found just once. Unmatched junction bases numbered 4, after V lost 6 bases and J lost 3 bases. This CDR3 contains 15 residues. Germline V gives CDR1 MNHEY, CDR2 SVGEGT. This clonotype turned up a few times. The source is a man aged 50 to 59 who received an inactivated influenza vaccine. The gene calls are TRBV6-2 or TRBV6-3 and TRBJ1-5; 11 nucleotides line up with TRBD1. The specimen was PBMCs from blood, collected roughly 12 days after vaccination. CDR3 residues: CASRRTGGLNQPQHF. DNA for the CDR3: TGTGCCAGCAGACGGACAGGGGGCCTCAATCAGCCCCAGCATTTT.